The 5 T cell receptor beta chains presented below share a single source sample, sequenced in a study of patients and donors after allogeneic stem cell transplantation. One entry per CDR3 protein, called by TCRdb with MiXCR from the RT-PCR reads. The data hold about 410,000 distinct CDR3 sequences, with approximately 16% observed a single time. The sequenced sample was blood, either unsorted or a sorted T cell fraction (not recorded which). The receptors stem from a human donor who was either an allogeneic HSCT recipient or a stem cell or donor lymphocyte infusion donor (not recorded which). It is not recorded whose cells these are; they may come from a transplant donor.

This clonotype was detected a few times. The chain joins TRBV5-1 to TRBJ1-3, with D possibly being TRBD1 (5 bases). The CDR3 extends over 16 amino acids. Between the trimmed V and J ends, which lost 7 bases and 0 bases, there was a span of 17 bases. Germline CDR1 SGHRS, CDR2 YFSETQ. CDR3 in amino acids: CASRTTPLNSGNTIYF. CDR3 nucleotides: TGCGCCAGCCGGACAACACCACTAAACTCTGGAAACACCATATATTTT.

This clonotype was detected only a few times. The CDR3 nucleotides are TGCGCCAGCAGCCGGCAGGGACAGGGATGGGTGAACACTGAAGCTTTCTTT. Translation gives CASSRQGQGWVNTEAFF. The gene calls are TRBV4-3 and TRBJ1-1; 9 bases align to TRBD1. J was trimmed by 0 bases and V by 4 bases; bases with no gene match: 9. This CDR3 spans 17 amino acids. The germline CDR1 and CDR2 sequences are LGHNA and YSLEER.

The chain employs TRBV5-1 and TRBJ2-2; D is unclear. The CDR3 extends over 15 amino acids. Germline loops: CDR1 SGHRS, CDR2 YFSETQ. With 4 bases removed from V and 1 base from J, the gap between germline ends came to 11 bases. The CDR3 sequence: CASSPDGLNTGELFF. CDR3 DNA sequence: TGCGCCAGCAGCCCGGACGGGTTGAACACCGGGGAGCTGTTTTTT.

This sequence joins TRBV23-1 and TRBJ2-1; 8 bases align to TRBD1. TRBV23-1 is an ORF, and what it does is uncertain. The CDR3 totals 16 residues. V lost 6 bases and J lost 1; bases outside the gene matches: 8. The CDR3, as DNA: TGCGCCAGCAGACACCGGGACAGGAGGTCCTACAATGAGCAGTTCTTC. Encoded protein: CASRHRDRRSYNEQFF.

This clonotype showed up many times. The chain employs TRBV15 and TRBJ2-5, with D unclear. In germline, CDR1 is LNHNV, CDR2 YYDKDF (reference sequence). V lost 0 bases and J 4 bases, leaving 6 bases between the germline ends. There are 13 residues in the CDR3. CDR3 amino acids: CATSRDHLETQYF. CDR3 coding DNA: TGTGCCACCAGCAGAGATCATTTAGAGACCCAGTACTTC.